The present entry profiles one TCR beta chain with its context. The entry originates in a study of blood T cell repertoires in COVID-19. Background on the study: Both acute and convalescent COVID-19 samples were obtained from the United States, Italy and Spain. The cDNA or gDNA used as material had been derived from T cells, B-cell-depleted T cells, or PBMCs.

Patients of the Seattle cohort, enrolled during active infection, were followed longitudinally. Trimming stripped 5 bases from V and 0 bases from J, with 11 bases between. Germline CDR1 and CDR2: LGHDT and YNNKEL (reference sequence). This CDR3 region has 15 residues. Original processing notes: Reference gene primer amplification gave nucleated cell count estimates. Some clones are missing from TCRdb's copy, which holds only in-frame ones; the method was immunoSEQ multiplex PCR. That table gives V, J and clone size, and the DNA gave D and trimming. This table holds around 160,000 clones, 80% to 90% found once.

The sequenced sample consisted of peripheral blood. This TCR was recovered from a man younger than 35 with COVID-19, enrolled during active disease. This rearrangement joins TRBV3-1 (or the pseudogene TRBV3-2) to TRBJ2-4; D is possibly TRBD1 (6 bases). CDR3: CASSYRDLAKNIQYF. The CDR3 coding sequence is TGTGCCAGCAGCTACAGGGACCTAGCCAAAAACATTCAGTACTTC.